This TCR beta chain was observed in a study of blood T cell repertoires in COVID-19. Study summary: In each case, the material was cDNA or gDNA derived from T cells, B-cell-depleted T cells, or PBMCs.

As handled by the study authors: It was from reference gene primer amplification that nucleated cell counts were estimated. Using immunoSEQ multiplex PCR, the repertoire was profiled, and TCRdb retains in-frame clones only, with some absent. The D gene and trimming were derived from the DNA, and the V and J assignments and clone size from that table. This sample carries some 150,000 clones, approximately 90% of them seen once, and the ten largest clones take over 8.5%. The CDR3 runs to 14 residues. The V end was cut by 2 bases, the J end by 0 bases, with 8 bases between. Germline V gene data show CDR1 as SGHNT and CDR2 as YYREEE (reference sequence).

The TCR sequence derives from a woman aged 45-59 years with active or convalescent COVID-19. The source material was peripheral blood. The V and J genes are TRBV5-4 and TRBJ2-5; tentatively, D is TRBD1 (6 bases). CDR3 in amino acids: CASSFGQNQETQYF. DNA for the CDR3: TGTGCCAGCAGCTTCGGACAGAACCAAGAGACCCAGTACTTC.